A single sample is the source of the 31 T cell receptor beta chains below, sequenced in a study of Ad26.COV2.S vaccination and SARS-CoV-2 variants. Assay: immunoSEQ multiplex PCR; the TCRdb copy retains only in-frame clones and omits some. The data show roughly 500,000 clones, with around 90% seen just once and about 13% held by the top ten. Noted treatment: some 20 received Ad26.COV2.S at low or high dose, single or two shots; about 5 received placebo; per-sample allocation not given. The samples were gathered on day 63 after the first injection of vaccine or placebo. The source material was peripheral blood, sampled in a trial of Ad26.COV2.S vaccine versus placebo. Receptors originate from a person between 18 and 59 years old who received the Ad26.COV2.S COVID-19 vaccine or a placebo.

The CDR3 region has the DNA TGCGCCAGCAGTGCCGGTACCTACGAGCAGTACTTC. Translating it yields CASSAGTYEQYF. The V call is TRBV10-2, the J call TRBJ2-7; D is undetermined. V was trimmed by 4 bases and J by 2 bases, leaving 6 bases between them. This CDR3 has 12 amino acids. Germline assignment: CDR1 WSHSY and CDR2 SAAADI.

This chain uses TRBV29-1 with TRBJ1-1; the match to TRBD1 covers 7 bases. The CDR3 totals 12 residues. Trimming took 6 bases from V and 5 from J; bases not matched to a gene: 6. The germline V gene has CDR1 SQVTM and CDR2 ANQGSEA. CDR3 sequence: CSVDRVGTEAFF. The CDR3 DNA sequence: TGCAGCGTAGACAGGGTAGGGACTGAAGCTTTCTTT.

CDR3 sequence reads: CASSGGIEAFF. The CDR3 bases are TGCGCCAGCAGCGGGGGGATTGAAGCTTTCTTT. V and J are TRBV5-1 and TRBJ1-1, with TRBD1 as a possible D gene (5 bases). Looked up from germline, CDR1 is SGHRS and CDR2 is YFSETQ. The CDR3 is made up of 11 amino acids. Trimming shortened V by 4 bases and J by 7 bases, and 8 bases separated the two germline ends.

The chain combines TRBV7-9 with TRBJ2-3, with a weak D call TRBD2 (6 bases). CDR1 is SEHNR and CDR2 is FQNEAQ in the germline V gene (reference sequence). This CDR3 is 16 amino acids long. Trimming took 6 bases from V and 2 from J, leaving 18 bases between them. The CDR3 nucleotides are TGTGCCAGCAGGCTTAGCGGCTCCATAGACACAGATACGCAGTATTTT. Translation: CASRLSGSIDTDTQYF.

This chain uses TRBV12-3 or TRBV12-4 with TRBJ1-2; a weak D match, TRBD1 (6 bases). The CDR3 runs 13 residues. The V end lost 10 bases, the J end lost 1 base, and 13 bases lay between the germline ends. DNA for the CDR3: TGTGCCATCTCCGACAGGCTTAACTATGGCTACACCTTC. Its protein is CAISDRLNYGYTF.

This chain uses TRBV15 with TRBJ2-2; no definite D call. Germline V gives CDR1 LNHNV, CDR2 YYDKDF (reference sequence). V shed 3 bases and J shed 0 bases, with 17 bases lying between them. The CDR3 spans 18 residues. This CDR3 reads CATSSELGSHPNTGELFF. CDR3 nucleotides: TGTGCCACCAGCAGTGAACTGGGCAGCCACCCGAACACCGGGGAGCTGTTTTTT.

This chain uses TRBV5-1 with TRBJ2-1, with D unresolved. V was clipped by 5 bases and J by 5 bases, with 14 bases between them. The CDR3 has 14 residues. Germline-derived CDR1 and CDR2 are SGHRS and YFSETQ. CDR3 protein: CASSTGPANNEQFF. Written as DNA, the CDR3 is TGCGCCAGCAGTACGGGCCCCGCTAACAATGAGCAGTTCTTC.

This rearrangement joins TRBV7-9 to TRBJ2-3; 11 positions match TRBD2. CDR3 length equals 18 residues. The trim removed 5 bases at V and 5 bases at J, leaving 15 bases unmatched. The germline V gene encodes CDR1 SEHNR and CDR2 FQNEAQ (reference sequence). CDR3 loop: CASSPPRGLAGGLDTQYF. The CDR3 DNA sequence: TGTGCCAGCAGCCCTCCCCGAGGGTTAGCGGGAGGGTTAGATACGCAGTATTTT.

V and J are TRBV28 and TRBJ2-5, with D possibly being TRBD1 or TRBD2 (5 bases each). The ends were cut back, 6 bases at V and 2 bases at J, with 13 bases in the middle. Looked up from germline, CDR1 is MDHEN and CDR2 is SYDVKM. This CDR3 has 14 residues. CDR3 protein: CASSSSEGQETQYF. The CDR3, as DNA: TGTGCCAGCAGCAGCTCAGAGGGGCAAGAGACCCAGTACTTC. Full variable domain (rest looked up from reference TRBV28 and TRBJ2-5): DVKVTQSSRYLVKRTGEKVFLECVQDMDHENMFWYRQDPGLGLRLIYFSYDVKMKEKGDIPEGYSVSREKKERFSLILESASTNQTSMYLCASSSSEGQETQYFGPGTRLLVL.

The chain couples TRBV30 to TRBJ2-2, with a possible D match to TRBD2 (6 bases). Per germline, CDR1 GTSNPN and CDR2 SVGIG (reference sequence). There are 10 residues in the CDR3. Trimming left V 8 bases short and J 8 bases short, with 9 bases between. CDR3 region: CARGEGELFF. CDR3 DNA sequence: TGTGCCCGCGGGGAGGGGGAGCTGTTTTTT. Full variable domain (missing parts from reference TRBV30 and TRBJ2-2): SQTIHQWPATLVQPVGSPLSLECTVEGTSNPNLYWYRQAAGRGLQLLFYSVGIGQISSEVPQNLSASRPQDRQFILSSKKLLLSDSGFYLCARGEGELFFGEGSRLTVL.

The chain recombines TRBV7-9 with TRBJ2-7; no clear D. There are 14 residues in the CDR3. Germline CDR1 reads SEHNR; CDR2 reads FQNEAQ (reference sequence). Deletions cut 0 bases from V and 5 bases from J, with 11 bases between. CDR3 region: CASSLARHRDEQYF. For the CDR3, the DNA is TGTGCCAGCAGCTTAGCCCGCCACCGGGACGAGCAGTACTTC.

The chain has TRBV27 and TRBJ2-5, with 14 bases fitting TRBD2. Germline V gene lookup returns CDR1 MNHEY and CDR2 SMNVEV (reference sequence). Trimming cost V 5 bases and J 2 bases; bases outside gene matches: 10. The CDR3 spans 18 residues. This chain's CDR3 is CASSPHRTSGRTQETQYF. In DNA, the CDR3 is TGTGCCAGCAGTCCACACCGGACTAGCGGGAGGACGCAAGAGACCCAGTACTTC.

The rearrangement joins TRBV4-3 to TRBJ2-7; D is undetermined. Trimming pared 0 bases from V and 1 base from J, leaving 10 bases between. Germline assignment: CDR1 LGHNA and CDR2 YSLEER. The CDR3 runs to 15 residues. As DNA, the CDR3 is TGCGCCAGCAGCCAAGAAATTGGCAGGTCCTACGAGCAGTACTTC. Its translation: CASSQEIGRSYEQYF.

This chain connects TRBV7-9 to TRBJ2-7, with D possibly matching TRBD1 (6 bases). Germline loops: CDR1 SEHNR, CDR2 FQNEAQ (reference sequence). Trimming cost V 1 base and J 2 bases, with 12 bases left between them. The length of the CDR3 is 15 residues. The chain's CDR3 is CASSLGGGPAYEQYF. CDR3 DNA sequence: TGTGCCAGCAGCTTAGGAGGGGGACCCGCCTACGAGCAGTACTTC.

The V call is TRBV7-8, the J call TRBJ1-4; TRBD1 agrees at 11 bases. J was trimmed by 2 bases and V by 5 bases; bases with no gene match: 4. Looked up from germline, CDR1 is SGHVS and CDR2 is FQNEAQ. This CDR3 region has 16 residues. The CDR3 nucleotides read TGTGCCAGCAGCGGGACAGGGGGTTTCACTAATGAAAAACTGTTTTTT. The encoded protein is CASSGTGGFTNEKLFF.

The rearrangement uses TRBV18 and TRBJ2-7; 14 bases align to TRBD2. Per germline, CDR1 KGHSH and CDR2 LQKENI. The length of the CDR3 is 16 residues. V shed 4 bases and J 6 bases; nucleotides not matched to a gene: 8. CDR3 in DNA: TGTGCCAGCTCACTACACCAGGGGACTAGCGGGAGCGAGCAGTACTTC. This gives the protein CASSLHQGTSGSEQYF.

This clone showed up just a few times. Other DNA sequences from this sample encode an identical CDR3 as well. The CDR3 reads CASGQSSYNSPLHF. The CDR3 DNA reads as TGCGCCAGCGGACAGAGCTCCTATAATTCACCCCTCCACTTT. The chain is built from TRBV4-1 and TRBJ1-6; TRBD1 might be the D (6 bases). This CDR3 region has 14 residues. Trimming cost V 8 bases and J 0 bases, with 8 bases left between them. The V gene's germline CDR1 is MGHRA and CDR2 YSYEKL.

The chain carries TRBV10-3 and TRBJ1-2; tentatively, D is TRBD1 (6 bases). Germline lookup yields CDR1 ENHRY and CDR2 SYGVKD. This CDR3 contains 13 residues. V lost 7 bases and J lost 5, with 14 bases in between. The CDR3 region has the DNA TGTGCCATCAAGGGGGGCGCAAAATATGGCTACACCTTC. Translating gives CAIKGGAKYGYTF.

The CDR3 DNA is TGTGCCAGCAGTAAGTCGATTGGAAACACCATATATTTT. Protein sequence: CASSKSIGNTIYF. V usage is TRBV9 and J usage is TRBJ1-3, with D hard to call. This CDR3 is built from 13 residues. From germline, CDR1 is SGDLS and CDR2 YYNGEE. Trimming removed 5 bases at V and 3 bases at J, with 9 bases between.

This chain links TRBV19 with TRBJ1-2; 8 positions match TRBD1. The CDR3 totals 13 residues. CDR1 LNHDA and CDR2 SQIVND come from the germline V gene (reference sequence). V shed 5 bases and J 8 bases; nucleotides not matched to a gene: 7. This chain's CDR3 is CASSHQGAQGYTF. The CDR3 DNA follows: TGTGCCAGTAGTCACCAGGGGGCACAGGGCTACACCTTC.

This clone appeared a single time. At the DNA level, this CDR3 is encoded by other sequences in the same sample as well. The rearrangement links TRBV2 to TRBJ2-6; the D is unclear. V was cut by 8 bases and J by 1 base, with 6 bases left in between. The CDR3 loop spans 13 amino acids. Looked up from germline, CDR1 is SNHLY and CDR2 is FYNNEI. The chain's CDR3 is CASRVSGANVLTF. Here the CDR3 DNA reads TGTGCCAGCCGGGTATCTGGGGCCAACGTCCTGACTTTC.

This clone was detected once. CDR3 sequence: CASSLTRTAGANVLTF. Here the CDR3 DNA reads TGTGCCAGCAGCTTAACGCGGACAGCTGGGGCCAACGTCCTGACTTTC. The rearrangement joins TRBV7-2 to TRBJ2-6; D may be TRBD1 (6 bases). The CDR3 has 16 amino acids. Germline CDR1 SGHTA, CDR2 FQGNSA. With 2 bases removed from V and 2 bases from J, the gap between germline ends came to 10 bases.

The chain has TRBV27 and TRBJ1-2; D remains ambiguous. This CDR3 is built from 14 residues. The V end was cut by 2 bases, the J end by 2 bases, with 9 bases between. Per germline, CDR1 MNHEY and CDR2 SMNVEV (reference sequence). CDR3 amino acids: CASSLGPDNYGYTF. The CDR3 nucleotides read TGTGCCAGCAGTTTAGGCCCAGACAACTATGGCTACACCTTC.

This sequence joins TRBV7-9 and TRBJ1-4; D is unresolved. Per the germline V gene, CDR1 is SEHNR and CDR2 is FQNEAQ (reference sequence). The CDR3 runs 13 residues. Trimming took 6 bases from V and 8 from J, leaving 13 bases between them. The CDR3 DNA follows: TGTGCCAGCAGGGTAATCGGGGAAGAAAAACTGTTTTTT. Encoded protein: CASRVIGEEKLFF.

This clone was recorded once. The chain links TRBV19 to TRBJ2-1; D uncertain. CDR3 size: 12 residues. Trimming pared 5 bases from V and 5 bases from J, leaving 7 bases between. The V gene's germline CDR1 is LNHDA and CDR2 SQIVND (reference sequence). CDR3 DNA: TGTGCCAGTAGTCTCCTAAACAATGAGCAGTTCTTC. Translation: CASSLLNNEQFF.

V gene TRBV2 combines with J gene TRBJ2-1, with D tentatively TRBD1 (5 bases). V was pared by 8 bases and J by 5 bases, with 16 bases between. This CDR3 comprises 14 residues. The germline V gene has CDR1 SNHLY and CDR2 FYNNEI. The CDR3 region has the DNA TGTGCCAGCTGTAGGCCAGGGTGGGACAATGAGCAGTTCTTC. This translates into CASCRPGWDNEQFF.

This clone was observed a single time. The V and J genes are TRBV5-5 and TRBJ2-7; the match to TRBD1 covers 9 bases. Germline CDR1 is SGHKS and CDR2 is YYEKEE (reference sequence). With 4 bases clipped from V and 5 bases from J, the junction kept 10 bases outside the gene matches. This CDR3 is built from 15 residues. CDR3: CASSGGQGFSDEQYF. DNA of the CDR3: TGTGCCAGCAGCGGGGGACAGGGATTCTCTGACGAGCAGTACTTC.

This chain joins TRBV5-1 and TRBJ2-7; possibly TRBD2 for D (5 bases). Germline CDR1 reads SGHRS; CDR2 reads YFSETQ. The CDR3 is 15 residues long. Trimming took off 4 bases at V and 2 bases at J, with 16 bases between the two ends. The CDR3 region is CASSPQGLGAYEQYF. The CDR3 coding sequence is TGCGCCAGCAGCCCACAAGGACTGGGAGCCTACGAGCAGTACTTC.

This clone was seen just once. This chain uses TRBV2 with TRBJ1-1, with D unresolved. The CDR3 loop spans 14 amino acids. Looked up from germline, CDR1 is SNHLY and CDR2 is FYNNEI. Trimming took 4 bases from V and 2 from J, leaving 11 bases between them. CDR3 sequence reads: CASSVTEFNTEAFF. CDR3 DNA sequence: TGTGCCAGCAGTGTGACGGAGTTCAACACTGAAGCTTTCTTT.

The chain combines TRBV29-1 with TRBJ2-3; 7 nucleotides agree with TRBD1. The CDR3 is 13 residues long. The V gene's germline CDR1 is SQVTM and CDR2 ANQGSEA. Trimming at V came to 3 bases and at J to 6 bases, leaving 6 bases not matched to a gene. The chain's CDR3 is CSVDFQGGDTQYF. DNA for the CDR3: TGCAGCGTTGATTTTCAAGGGGGCGATACGCAGTATTTT.

The chain employs TRBV20-1 and TRBJ2-5; no firm D call. Trimming took off 7 bases at V and 5 bases at J, with 11 bases between the two ends. This CDR3 has 11 amino acids. From germline, CDR1 is DFQATT and CDR2 SNEGSKA (reference sequence). In DNA form, the CDR3 reads TGCAGTGTCAGGTGGCATGAGACCCAGTACTTC. This gives the protein CSVRWHETQYF.